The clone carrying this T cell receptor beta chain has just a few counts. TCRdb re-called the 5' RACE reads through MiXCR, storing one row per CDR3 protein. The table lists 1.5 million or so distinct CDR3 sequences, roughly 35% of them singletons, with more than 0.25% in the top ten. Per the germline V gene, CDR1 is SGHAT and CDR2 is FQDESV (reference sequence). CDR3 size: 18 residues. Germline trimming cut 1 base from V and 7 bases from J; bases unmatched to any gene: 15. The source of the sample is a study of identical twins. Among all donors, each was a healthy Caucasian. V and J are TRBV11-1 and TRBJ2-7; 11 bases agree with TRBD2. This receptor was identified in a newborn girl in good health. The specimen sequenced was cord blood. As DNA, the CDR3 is TGTGCCAGCAGCTTAGTCCCCCCTAGCGGGGGGTACTACAATGAGCAGTACTTC. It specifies CASSLVPPSGGYYNEQYF.